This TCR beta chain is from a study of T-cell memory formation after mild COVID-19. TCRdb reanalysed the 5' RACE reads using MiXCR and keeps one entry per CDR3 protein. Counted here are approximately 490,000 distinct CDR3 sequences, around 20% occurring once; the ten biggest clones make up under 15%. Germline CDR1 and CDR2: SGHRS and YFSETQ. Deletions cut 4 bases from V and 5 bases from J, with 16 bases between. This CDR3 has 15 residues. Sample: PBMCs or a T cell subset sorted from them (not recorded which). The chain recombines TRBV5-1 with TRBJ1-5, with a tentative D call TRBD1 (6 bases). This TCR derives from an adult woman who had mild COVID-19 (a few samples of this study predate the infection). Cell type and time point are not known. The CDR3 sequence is CASSPEAGVYQPQHF. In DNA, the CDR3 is TGCGCCAGCAGCCCCGAGGCAGGGGTCTATCAGCCCCAGCATTTT.